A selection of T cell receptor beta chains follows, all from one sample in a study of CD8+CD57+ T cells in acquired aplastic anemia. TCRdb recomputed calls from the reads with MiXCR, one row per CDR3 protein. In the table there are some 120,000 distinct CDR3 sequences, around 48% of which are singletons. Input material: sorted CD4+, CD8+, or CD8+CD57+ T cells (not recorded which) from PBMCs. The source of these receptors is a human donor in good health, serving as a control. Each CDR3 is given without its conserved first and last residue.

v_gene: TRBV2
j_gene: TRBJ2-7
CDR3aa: ARGGQVDYEQY

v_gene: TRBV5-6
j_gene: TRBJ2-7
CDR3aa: ASSIRSTGIPYEQY

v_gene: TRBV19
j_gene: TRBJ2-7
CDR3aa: ASSRQAGEYEQY

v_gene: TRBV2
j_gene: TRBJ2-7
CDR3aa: ASREDSYEQY

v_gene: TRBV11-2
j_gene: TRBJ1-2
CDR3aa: ASSQEHYGYT

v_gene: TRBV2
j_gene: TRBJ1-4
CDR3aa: ASRVQGSNEKLF

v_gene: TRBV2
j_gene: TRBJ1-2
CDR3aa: ASSALAGYGYT

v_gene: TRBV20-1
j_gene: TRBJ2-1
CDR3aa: SAKTLGLAVYNEQF

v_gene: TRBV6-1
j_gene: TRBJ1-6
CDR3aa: ASSTTGDSPLH

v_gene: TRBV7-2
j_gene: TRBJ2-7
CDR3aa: ASSPQKLGEQY

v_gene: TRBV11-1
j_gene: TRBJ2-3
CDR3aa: ASTGGLADGYTQY

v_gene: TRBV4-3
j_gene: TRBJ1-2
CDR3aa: ASSQGGGAKVYGYT

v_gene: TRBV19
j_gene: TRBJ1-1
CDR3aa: ASKGDLRGAF

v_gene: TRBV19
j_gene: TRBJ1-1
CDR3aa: ASSPAHSGDTEAF

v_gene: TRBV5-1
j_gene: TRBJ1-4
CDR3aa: ASSLGQSGEKLF

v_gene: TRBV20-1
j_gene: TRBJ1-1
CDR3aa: SARDQGSGGTEAF

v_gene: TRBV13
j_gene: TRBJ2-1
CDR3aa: ASSLVAWGNEQF

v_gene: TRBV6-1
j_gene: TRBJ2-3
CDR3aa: ASSLDSRRWDTQY

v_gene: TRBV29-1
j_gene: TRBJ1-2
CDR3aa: SADGQDYYGYT

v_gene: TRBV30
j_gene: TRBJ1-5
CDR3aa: AWGRGRSSNQPQH

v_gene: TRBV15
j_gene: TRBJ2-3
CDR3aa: ATSGAGETDTQY

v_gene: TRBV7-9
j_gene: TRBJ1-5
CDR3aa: ASSLSAGGNQPQH

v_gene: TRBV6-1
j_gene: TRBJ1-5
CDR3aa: ASREDGRSNQPQH

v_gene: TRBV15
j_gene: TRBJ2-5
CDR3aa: ATSGGPGETQY

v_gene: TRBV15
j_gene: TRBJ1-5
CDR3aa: ATSRERAVNQPQH

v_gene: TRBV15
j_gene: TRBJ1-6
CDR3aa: ATSQGEALTGTPLH

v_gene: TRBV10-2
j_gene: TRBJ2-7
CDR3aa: ASETSGGARQY

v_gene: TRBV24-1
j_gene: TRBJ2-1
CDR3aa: ATSDWTGGKYEQF

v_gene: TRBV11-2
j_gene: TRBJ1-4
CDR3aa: ASSPDRVGEKLF

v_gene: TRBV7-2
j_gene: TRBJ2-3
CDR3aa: ASSLDRLGTQY

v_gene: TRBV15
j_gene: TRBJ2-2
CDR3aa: ATSPGSSSAGNTGELF

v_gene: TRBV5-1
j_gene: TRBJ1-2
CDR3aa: PSSEGQGSRGYT

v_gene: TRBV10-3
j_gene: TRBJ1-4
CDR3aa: AISGSQQEKLF

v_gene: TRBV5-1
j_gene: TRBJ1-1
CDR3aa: ASSLGQGSTEAF

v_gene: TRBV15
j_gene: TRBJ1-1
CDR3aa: ATSRNQGYEAF

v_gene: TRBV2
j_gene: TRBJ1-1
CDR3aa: ASRAGDLNTEAF

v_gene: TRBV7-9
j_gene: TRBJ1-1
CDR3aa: ASSVNDGEAF

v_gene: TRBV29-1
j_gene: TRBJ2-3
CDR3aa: SVVGTGGGTDTQY

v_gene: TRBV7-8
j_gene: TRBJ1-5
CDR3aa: ASSLGQPQH

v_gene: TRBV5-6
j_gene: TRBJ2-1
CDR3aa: ASSLDMRAGEQF

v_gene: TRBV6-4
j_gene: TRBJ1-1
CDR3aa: ASSDRGREGTEAF

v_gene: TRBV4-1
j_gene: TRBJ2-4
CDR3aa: ASSQEGGLAGFLAKNIQY

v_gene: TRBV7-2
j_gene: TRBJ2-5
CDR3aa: ASSTGGYQETQY

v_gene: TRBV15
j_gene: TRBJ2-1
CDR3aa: ATSTGDYNEQF

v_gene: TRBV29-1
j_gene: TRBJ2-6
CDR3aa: SVAIGANVLT

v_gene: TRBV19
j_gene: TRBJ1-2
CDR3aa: ASSRQVSNYGYT

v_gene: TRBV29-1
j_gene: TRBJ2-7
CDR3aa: SVERQGSYEQY

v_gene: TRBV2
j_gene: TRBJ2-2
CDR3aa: ASSLEGRDGELF

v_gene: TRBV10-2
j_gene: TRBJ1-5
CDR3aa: ATRTGINKPQH

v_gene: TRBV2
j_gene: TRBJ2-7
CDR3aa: ASTETTEQY

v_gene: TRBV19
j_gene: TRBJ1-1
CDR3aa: ASSLTGTTEAF

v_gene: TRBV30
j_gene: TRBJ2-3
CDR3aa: AWQLAGTMGDTQY

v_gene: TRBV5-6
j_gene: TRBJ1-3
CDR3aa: ASSLGPVVD

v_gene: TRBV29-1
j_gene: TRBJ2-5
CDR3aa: SVVRRLGGVETQY

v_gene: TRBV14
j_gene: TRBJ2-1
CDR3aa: ASNQADYNEQF

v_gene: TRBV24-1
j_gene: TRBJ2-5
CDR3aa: ATSDGGGALETQY

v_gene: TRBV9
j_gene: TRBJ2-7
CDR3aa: ASSVTGTGVYEQY

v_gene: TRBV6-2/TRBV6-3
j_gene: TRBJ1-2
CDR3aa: ASSYPRQGTNYGYT

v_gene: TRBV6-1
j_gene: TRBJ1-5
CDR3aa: ASTTFGGPSNQPQH

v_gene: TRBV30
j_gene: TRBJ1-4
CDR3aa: AWTQGYEKLF